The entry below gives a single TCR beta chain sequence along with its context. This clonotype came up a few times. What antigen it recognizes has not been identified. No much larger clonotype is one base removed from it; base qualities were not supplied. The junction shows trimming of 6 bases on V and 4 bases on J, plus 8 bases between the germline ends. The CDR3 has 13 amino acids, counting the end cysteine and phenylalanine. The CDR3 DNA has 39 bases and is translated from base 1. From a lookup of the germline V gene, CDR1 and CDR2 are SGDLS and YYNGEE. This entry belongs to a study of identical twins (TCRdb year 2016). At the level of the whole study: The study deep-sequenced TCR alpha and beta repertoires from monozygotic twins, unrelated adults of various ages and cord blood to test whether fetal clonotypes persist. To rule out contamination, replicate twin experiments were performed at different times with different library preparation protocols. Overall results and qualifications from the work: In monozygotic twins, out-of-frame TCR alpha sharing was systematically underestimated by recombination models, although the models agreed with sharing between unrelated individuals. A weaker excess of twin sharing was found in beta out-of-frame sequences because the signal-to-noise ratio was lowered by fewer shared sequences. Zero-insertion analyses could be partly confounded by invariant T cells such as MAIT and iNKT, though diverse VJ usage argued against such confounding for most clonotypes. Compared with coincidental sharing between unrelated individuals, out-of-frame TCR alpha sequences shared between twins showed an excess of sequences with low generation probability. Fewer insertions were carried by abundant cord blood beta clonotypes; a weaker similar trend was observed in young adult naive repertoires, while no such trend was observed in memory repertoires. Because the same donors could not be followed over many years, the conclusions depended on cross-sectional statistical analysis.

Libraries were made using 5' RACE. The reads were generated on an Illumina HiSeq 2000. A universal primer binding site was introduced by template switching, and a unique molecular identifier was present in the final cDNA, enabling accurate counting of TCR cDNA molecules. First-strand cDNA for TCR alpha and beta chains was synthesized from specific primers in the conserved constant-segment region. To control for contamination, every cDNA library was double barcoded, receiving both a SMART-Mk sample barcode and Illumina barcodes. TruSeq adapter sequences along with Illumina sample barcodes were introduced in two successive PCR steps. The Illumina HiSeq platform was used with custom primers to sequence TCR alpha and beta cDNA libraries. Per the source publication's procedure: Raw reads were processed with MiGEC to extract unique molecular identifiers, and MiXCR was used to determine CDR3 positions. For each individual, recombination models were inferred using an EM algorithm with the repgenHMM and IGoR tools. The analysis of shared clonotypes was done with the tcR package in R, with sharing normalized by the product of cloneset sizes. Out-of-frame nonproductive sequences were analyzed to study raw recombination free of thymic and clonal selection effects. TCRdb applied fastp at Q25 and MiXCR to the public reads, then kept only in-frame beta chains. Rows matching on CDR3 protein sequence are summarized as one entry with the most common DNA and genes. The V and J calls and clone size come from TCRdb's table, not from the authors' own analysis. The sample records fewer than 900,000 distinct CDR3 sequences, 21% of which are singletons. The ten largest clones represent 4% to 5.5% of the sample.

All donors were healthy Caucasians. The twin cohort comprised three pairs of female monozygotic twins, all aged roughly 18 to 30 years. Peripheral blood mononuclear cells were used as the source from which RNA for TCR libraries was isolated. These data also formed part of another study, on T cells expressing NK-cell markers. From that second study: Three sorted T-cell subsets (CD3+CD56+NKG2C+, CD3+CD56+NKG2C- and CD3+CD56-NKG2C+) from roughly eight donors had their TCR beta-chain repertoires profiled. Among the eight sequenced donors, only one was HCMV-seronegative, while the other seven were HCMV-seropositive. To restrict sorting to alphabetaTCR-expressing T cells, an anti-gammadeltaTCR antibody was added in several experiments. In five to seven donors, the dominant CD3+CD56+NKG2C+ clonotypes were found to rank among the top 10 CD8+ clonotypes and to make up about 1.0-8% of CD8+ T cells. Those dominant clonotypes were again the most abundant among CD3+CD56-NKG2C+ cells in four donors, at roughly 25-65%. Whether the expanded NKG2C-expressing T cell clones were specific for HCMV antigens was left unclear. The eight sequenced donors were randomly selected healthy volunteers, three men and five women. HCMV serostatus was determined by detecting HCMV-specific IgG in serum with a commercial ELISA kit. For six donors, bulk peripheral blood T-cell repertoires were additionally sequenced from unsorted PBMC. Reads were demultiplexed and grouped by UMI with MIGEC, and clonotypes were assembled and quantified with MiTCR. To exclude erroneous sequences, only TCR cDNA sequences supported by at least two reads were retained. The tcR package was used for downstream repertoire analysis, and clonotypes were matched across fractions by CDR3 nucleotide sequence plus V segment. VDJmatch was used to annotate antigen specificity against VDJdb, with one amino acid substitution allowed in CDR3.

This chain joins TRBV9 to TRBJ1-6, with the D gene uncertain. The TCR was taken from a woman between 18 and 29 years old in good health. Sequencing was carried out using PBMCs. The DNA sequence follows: TGTGCCAGCACCAGAGATTATAATTCACCCCTCCACTTT. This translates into CASTRDYNSPLHF.